The 17 T cell receptor beta chains below were found in one sample sequenced in a study of CD8 T cells in Susac syndrome. An input of roughly 0.5 to 1 ug of RNA was subjected to reverse transcription using random hexamers. TCRdb called the immunoSEQ multiplex PCR reads again in MiXCR, with one record for every CDR3 protein. In the table there are hundreds of thousands of distinct CDR3 sequences, approximately 89% of which are singletons. The sequencing input was CD8+ T cells from PBMCs. All receptors derive from a human donor with multiple sclerosis.

J is TRBJ1-1 and V is TRBV4-1; D gene ambiguous. The CDR3 spans 13 residues. Germline assignment: CDR1 MGHRA and CDR2 YSYEKL. V was clipped by 1 base and J by 4 bases, with 7 bases between them. The CDR3 here is CASSQVESTEAFF. For the CDR3, the DNA is TGCGCCAGCAGCCAAGTGGAGAGCACTGAAGCTTTCTTT.

The gene calls are TRBV12-3 or TRBV12-4 and TRBJ2-3; no reliable D call. V was clipped by 8 bases and J by 2 bases, with 14 bases between them. The CDR3 consists of 14 residues. In nucleotides, the CDR3 is TGTGCCAGCCTCGGTCAACGTGACACAGATACGCAGTATTTT. Translating gives CASLGQRDTDTQYF.

DNA of the CDR3: TGTGCCACCAGCATGAGGACAGGGAAGGATGAAAAACTGTTTTTT. Encoded protein: CATSMRTGKDEKLFF. The chain couples TRBV24-1 to TRBJ1-4; 8 bases align to TRBD1. Per the germline V gene, CDR1 is KGHDR and CDR2 is SFDVKD. The V gene end was trimmed by 7 bases and the J gene end by 6 bases; junction bases not matched to a gene: 9. The CDR3 has 15 residues.

The chain joins TRBV4-1 to TRBJ1-2, with no clear D. Trimming removed 4 bases from V and 3 bases from J, with 12 bases in between. The CDR3 consists of 14 residues. Germline CDR1 MGHRA, CDR2 YSYEKL. CDR3 bases: TGCGCCAGCAGCCCAGAGGGCCAGCACTATGGCTACACCTTC. This encodes CASSPEGQHYGYTF.

The chain employs TRBV4-1 and TRBJ1-2; the D is unclear. Germline CDR1 is MGHRA and CDR2 is YSYEKL. Trimming removed 0 bases at V and 4 bases at J, with 18 bases between. The length of the CDR3 is 17 residues. The CDR3, as DNA: TGCGCCAGCAGCCAAGATCGGTCCGGCTCTTCCGTCTATGGCTACACCTTC. This gives the protein CASSQDRSGSSVYGYTF.

This clonotype came up once. The chain carries TRBV3-1 and TRBJ2-7; D is uncertain. The CDR3 consists of 13 residues. From germline, CDR1 is LGHDT and CDR2 YNNKEL (reference sequence). The V gene lost 4 bases and the J gene lost 3 bases, with 10 bases spanning the gap. The CDR3: CASSPKKSYEQYF. The DNA for the CDR3 is TGTGCCAGCAGCCCGAAGAAGAGCTACGAGCAGTACTTC.

The chain joins TRBV4-1 to TRBJ1-1; possibly TRBD1 for D (5 bases). CDR3 length: 11 amino acids. Germline V gene data show CDR1 as MGHRA and CDR2 as YSYEKL. The ends were cut back, 5 bases at V and 10 bases at J, with 11 bases in the middle. CDR3 amino acids: CASSKGHSAFF. The CDR3 nucleotides read TGCGCCAGCAGCAAAGGACATTCAGCTTTCTTT.

V is TRBV4-1 and J is TRBJ2-7, with D possibly matching TRBD2 (5 bases). Germline CDR1 is MGHRA and CDR2 is YSYEKL. The length of the CDR3 is 13 residues. The ends were cut back, 2 bases at V and 3 bases at J, with 8 bases in the middle. The CDR3 region is CASSQTDFYEQYF. The CDR3, as DNA: TGCGCCAGCAGCCAAACGGACTTCTACGAGCAGTACTTC.

The chain couples TRBV12-3 or TRBV12-4 to TRBJ2-3; no clear D gene. The V gene lost 0 bases and the J gene lost 4 bases, with 5 bases spanning the gap. The CDR3 extends over 13 amino acids. The CDR3 loop is CASSLAGPDTQYF. In DNA, the CDR3 is TGTGCCAGCAGTTTAGCAGGGCCAGATACGCAGTATTTT.

In its sample, this clonotype was seen a few times. The chain employs TRBV3-1 and TRBJ2-7, with 9 bases identical to TRBD1. The CDR3 consists of 15 residues. Per the germline V gene, CDR1 is LGHDT and CDR2 is YNNKEL (reference sequence). Germline trimming cut 3 bases from V and 2 bases from J; bases unmatched to any gene: 5. The CDR3 protein is CASSQEDRGPYEQYF. Written as DNA, the CDR3 is TGTGCCAGCAGCCAGGAGGACAGGGGCCCCTACGAGCAGTACTTC.

The genes are TRBV27 and TRBJ1-1; 10 positions match TRBD1. V was pared by 10 bases and J by 4 bases, with 12 bases of the junction left unmatched. From germline, CDR1 is MNHEY and CDR2 SMNVEV (reference sequence). There are 15 residues in the CDR3. The CDR3 loop is CATLKDRGVITEAFF. CDR3 sequence (DNA): TGTGCCACCTTGAAGGACAGGGGGGTAATCACTGAAGCTTTCTTT.

The chain uses TRBV4-1 and TRBJ2-7; a possible D gene is TRBD2 (6 bases). The CDR3 length is 14 residues. Germline CDR1 and CDR2: MGHRA and YSYEKL. Trimming pared 2 bases from V and 0 bases from J, leaving 8 bases between. CDR3 loop: CASSQTTSSYEQYF. CDR3 sequence (DNA): TGCGCCAGCAGCCAAACGACTAGCTCCTACGAGCAGTACTTC.

This clonotype was seen a handful of times. The J gene is TRBJ1-1, the V gene TRBV6-1, with D perhaps TRBD1 (5 bases). This CDR3 is 15 amino acids long. Trimming pared 6 bases from V and 4 bases from J, leaving 18 bases between. Germline lookup yields CDR1 MNHNS and CDR2 SASEGT. The CDR3 sequence is CASSRGGEVSTEAFF. CDR3 in DNA: TGTGCCAGCAGCCGTGGGGGGGAGGTAAGCACTGAAGCTTTCTTT.

This chain links TRBV6-1 with TRBJ2-7; no clear D gene. Per germline, CDR1 MNHNS and CDR2 SASEGT. Trimming left V 2 bases short and J 1 base short, with 6 bases between. The CDR3 is 13 amino acids. This CDR3 is CASSESPSYEQYF. CDR3 coding DNA: TGTGCCAGCAGTGAATCGCCATCCTACGAGCAGTACTTC.

The genes are TRBV7-6 and TRBJ2-7, with 10 positions matching TRBD1. From germline, CDR1 is SGHVS and CDR2 FNYEAQ. Unmatched junction bases numbered 9, after V lost 4 bases and J lost 0 bases. This CDR3 has 17 amino acids. CDR3 DNA: TGTGCCAGCAGCTGGGGCTTGGGACAGGGGAGCTCCTACGAGCAGTACTTC. Its protein is CASSWGLGQGSSYEQYF.

This rearrangement joins TRBV29-1 to TRBJ1-1; TRBD1 aligns across 7 bases. This CDR3 region has 12 residues. Germline CDR1 and CDR2: SQVTM and ANQGSEA. V lost 8 bases, J lost 1 base, and 4 bases stayed unmatched. The CDR3 DNA follows: TGCAGCATGCCAGGGGGGAACACTGAAGCTTTCTTT. Encoded protein: CSMPGGNTEAFF. Using reference TRBV29-1 and TRBJ1-1 for the parts outside the CDR3, the full variable domain is SAVISQKPSRDICQRGTSLTIQCQVDSQVTMMFWYRQQPGQSLTLIATANQGSEATYESGFVIDKFPISRPNLTFSTLTVSNMSPEDSSIYLCSMPGGNTEAFFGQGTRLTVV.

The J gene is TRBJ1-1, the V gene TRBV5-5; D is undetermined. V lost 1 base to trimming and J lost 2 bases, with 12 bases between them. Per germline, CDR1 SGHKS and CDR2 YYEKEE (reference sequence). The CDR3 has 15 amino acids. The CDR3 DNA is TGTGCCAGCAGCTTGCTGTGGCATCTAAACACTGAAGCTTTCTTT. Translating it yields CASSLLWHLNTEAFF.